This TCR beta chain appears in the sequencing data of a study of early stage breast cancer tumors (dated by TCRdb to the late 2010s). For the study in its entirety: Of the 15 or so invasive breast tumors, some twelve were found to be estrogen receptor-positive, progesterone receptor-positive and HER2-negative. Of the roughly 12 ER+/PR+/HER2- tumors, eight were classified as invasive ductal carcinomas and four as invasive lobular carcinomas. A total of 2 million to 3 million templates, representing about 1.1 million unique clonotypes, were detected across all samples. The average read coverage per sample was roughly 10-fold.

Each sample was amplified as two independent genomic DNA replicates: approximately 0.5 ug for blood and about 1.4 ug for tumor or normal breast. Following the manufacturer's instructions, the ImmunoSeq Intro kit was used to carry out TCRB sequencing on genomic DNA. Multiplex PCR ran 31 cycles with proprietary primers and spike-in control sequences for absolute quantification. Single-end 150-bp reads were used to sequence an 87-bp fragment spanning the CDR3 plus the flanking V and J genes. Each lane of an Illumina MiSeq running version 3.0 chemistry carried seven multiplexed samples, with two replicates apiece. In the authors' own workflow: The vendor's proprietary pipeline handled the raw data processing, merging both replicates into a single result for each sample. Clonotypes were defined as productive rearrangements sharing the V-gene family, CDR3 amino acid sequence and J-gene segment. Clonality was calculated as 1 minus the normalized Shannon entropy (Pielou evenness) of TCRB abundances. T cell density was estimated by dividing total templates by the number of input cells inferred from the DNA input amount. Recon with default parameters was used to estimate total repertoire diversity and clonality. Tumor-enriched clonotypes were defined as having over 0.1% abundance in tumor and at least 32-fold higher abundance than in normal breast. The clones in this table, taken by TCRdb from immuneACCESS, are in-frame only. Not every clone is retained; where verified, under half of the shortfall comes from an unresolved V gene, and the cause of the rest is unknown. V and J calls and clone size are copied from that table; D and trimming were computed from the DNA. The sample contains approximately 39,000 clones, around 68% of them found a single time. The top ten clonotypes cover less than 7.5% of the sample.

In the case of this clone: The antigen it recognizes is unknown. Base quality data are lacking; no much larger clone is found one base away.

Beyond this particular receptor, the publication reports: Repertoires from blood resembled normal breast more closely than tumor, and using blood as a reference for each tissue separated tumor from normal in most of the 16 patients. Enriched TCRB sequences shared across patients were mostly commonly generated sequences, unlikely to play an important role in the tumor microenvironment. Chain pairing and functional markers such as CD4, CD8 and FOXP3 were missed by bulk genomic DNA sequencing of unsorted cells. Analysis by tumor subtype was prevented by the small cohort size. Compared with adjacent normal breast tissue, tumors had higher clonality and roughly 2.5-fold greater T cell density.

The study profiled bulk TCR beta-chain repertoires in matched peripheral blood, tumor and adjacent normal breast tissue taken from approximately 16 patients with early-stage breast cancer. Before surgery, 5-10 mL of whole blood was collected into EDTA tubes and then processed within 2 hours. Ficoll-Paque centrifugation in SepMate-50 tubes was used to isolate peripheral blood mononuclear cells. PBMCs were cryopreserved in aliquots of roughly 1.9 to 4 million cells in roughly 90% FBS with about 10% DMSO and kept in liquid nitrogen. Genomic DNA was extracted with the Qiagen AllPrep DNA/RNA Mini kit. V gives up 2 bases and J gives up 0 bases, and the segment between their germline ends measures 10 bases. The cysteine opens and the phenylalanine closes a CDR3 of 15 amino acids. Only the CDR3 DNA is retained, 45 bases long and in frame from the first base. The germline V gene (reference sequence) provides CDR1 MNHNY and CDR2 SVGAGI.

Sequenced material: blood. This TCR was sampled from a person aged 55-75 years with breast cancer. This chain joins TRBV6-6 to TRBJ2-5; a tentative D call is TRBD1 (6 bases match). The CDR3 has the sequence CASSYRRQDQETQYF. The sequenced DNA: TGTGCCAGCAGTTACCGGAGACAGGACCAAGAGACCCAGTACTTC.